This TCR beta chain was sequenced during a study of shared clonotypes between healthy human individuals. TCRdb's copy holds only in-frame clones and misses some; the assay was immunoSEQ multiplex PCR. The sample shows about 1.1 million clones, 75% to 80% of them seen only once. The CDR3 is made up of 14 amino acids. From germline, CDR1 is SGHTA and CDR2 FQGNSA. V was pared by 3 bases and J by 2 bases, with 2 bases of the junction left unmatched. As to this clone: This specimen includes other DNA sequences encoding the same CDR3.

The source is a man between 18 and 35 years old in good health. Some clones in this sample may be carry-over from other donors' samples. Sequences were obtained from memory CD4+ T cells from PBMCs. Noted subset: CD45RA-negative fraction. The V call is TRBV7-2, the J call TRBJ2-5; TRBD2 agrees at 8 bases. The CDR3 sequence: CASSFQRGQETQYF. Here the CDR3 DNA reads TGTGCCAGCAGCTTTCAGCGGGGGCAAGAGACCCAGTACTTC.